This T cell receptor beta chain was identified during a study of tumor-infiltrating lymphocytes in primary liver carcinoma. Study conclusions and caveats: Lesser overlap characterized tumor-adjacent and tumor-blood pairs relative to tumor region pairs.

Making TCR beta cDNA involved approximately 510 ng total RNA and a constant-region primer. Libraries for TCR beta were built through three nested multiplex PCR rounds, which together made up a slightly modified ARM-PCR procedure. TCRdb fed the multiplex PCR reads into MiXCR, producing one record per CDR3 protein. Here the sample spans about 330,000 distinct CDR3 sequences, 65% being singletons. With regard to this clonotype: Its antigen is unknown. Germline and junction disagree at one end, which may indicate a read error.

The source of the blood RNA was unsorted whole blood, and germline DNA was extracted as well. Before any surgery took place, approximately 4 milliliters of peripheral blood were collected. Material: peripheral blood. The clonotype was recovered from a man aged 35 to 55 with primary liver carcinoma and hepatitis B virus infection.

For the CDR3, the DNA is TGTGCCAGCAGCTTAGGTACAGGGGGCCTCGGATACACTGAAGCTTCCTTT. This encodes CASSLGTGGLGYTEASF. The chain links TRBV11-2 to TRBJ1-1, with 9 bases lining up with TRBD1. Germline V CDR1 and CDR2: SGHAT, FQNNGV. The CDR3 is 17 residues long.